Following are 8 T cell receptor beta chains from one sample sequenced in a study of a mutant IDH1 vaccine in newly diagnosed glioma. As to time point: week 23, last vaccination. Every single dose of the vaccine, 300 ug of mutant IDH1 20-mer peptide, came with topical imiquimod. Their recognized antigens are unknown. The method was immunoSEQ multiplex PCR; TCRdb's version includes in-frame clones alone and lacks a portion of them. The sample consists of tens of thousands of clones, more than 75% of them appearing once. The source material was PBMCs, sampled from a glioma patient whose treatment included an IDH1 peptide vaccine. The receptors here all came from a man aged 35 to 55 with glioma.

The chain combines TRBV9 with TRBJ2-7; TRBD2 aligns across 8 bases. The germline V gene has CDR1 SGDLS and CDR2 YYNGEE. CDR3 length: 13 residues. V lost 6 bases to trimming and J lost 3 bases; unmatched junction nucleotides: 5. The CDR3 here is CASNPGGVYEQYF. CDR3 nucleotide sequence: TGTGCCAGCAACCCGGGGGGGGTCTACGAGCAGTACTTC.

J is TRBJ1-2 and V is TRBV7-2; no definite D call. V lost 5 bases to trimming and J lost 5 bases, with 15 bases between them. The germline V gene encodes CDR1 SGHTA and CDR2 FQGNSA. CDR3 length: 14 amino acids. The CDR3 is CASSGVGRGYGYTF. CDR3 nucleotides: TGTGCCAGCAGCGGTGTTGGGAGAGGATATGGCTACACCTTC.

The chain is built from TRBV10-3 and TRBJ1-2; D uncertain. V was shortened by 11 bases and J by 4 bases, with 20 bases between the two germline ends. There are 14 residues in the CDR3. Looked up from germline, CDR1 is ENHRY and CDR2 is SYGVKD. CDR3 region: CAATGPSEGYGYTF. Written as DNA, the CDR3 is TGTGCCGCCACGGGCCCCAGCGAGGGCTATGGCTACACCTTC.

V is TRBV5-1 and J is TRBJ1-2, with TRBD1 as a possible D gene (6 bases). This CDR3 has 14 amino acids. Trimming took 0 bases from V and 4 from J, leaving 10 bases between them. Germline assignment: CDR1 SGHRS and CDR2 YFSETQ. The CDR3 sequence: CASSLGQATYGYTF. CDR3 bases: TGCGCCAGCAGCTTGGGACAGGCCACCTATGGCTACACCTTC.

The chain employs TRBV2 and TRBJ1-4; D is perhaps TRBD1 (5 bases). CDR3 length: 13 residues. V was pared by 8 bases and J by 8 bases, with 15 bases between. Germline CDR1 and CDR2: SNHLY and FYNNEI. The CDR3 DNA is TGTGCCAGCGACCGGGGGTCTAGGGAAAAACTGTTTTTT. Its protein product is CASDRGSREKLFF.

V gene TRBV7-2 combines with J gene TRBJ1-5; D not resolved. Germline loops: CDR1 SGHTA, CDR2 FQGNSA. The CDR3 sequence is 15 residues long. The V and J ends lost 0 bases and 7 bases respectively, with 13 bases between them. CDR3 sequence reads: CASSLARPGGQPQHF. For the CDR3, the DNA is TGTGCCAGCAGCTTAGCGCGGCCAGGAGGGCAGCCCCAGCATTTT.

The V call is TRBV11-2, the J call TRBJ1-5; TRBD1 aligns across 8 bases. Germline V gene sequence: CDR1 SGHAT, CDR2 FQNNGV. The length of the CDR3 is 15 residues. With V trimmed by 5 bases and J by 3 bases, 6 bases remained unmatched. CDR3 bases: TGTGCCAGCAGCCCTGGGACAGGCATCAATCAGCCCCAGCATTTT. This gives the protein CASSPGTGINQPQHF.

This rearrangement joins TRBV14 to TRBJ2-5; D unresolved. V lost 8 bases and J 7 bases, leaving 17 bases between the germline ends. Germline V lookup: CDR1 SGHDN, CDR2 FVKESK. The CDR3 consists of 13 residues. The CDR3: CASSYLDRTTQYF. DNA for the CDR3: TGTGCCAGCTCTTACTTGGACCGGACGACCCAGTACTTC.